The 22 T cell receptor beta chains reported below all come from one sample, sequenced in a study of human T cells and chemical hapten exposure. In TCRdb, the RACE reads were re-called with MiXCR into one record per CDR3 protein. The table shows 300,000 to 400,000 distinct CDR3 sequences, with under 9% occurring only once. Time point in this sample: patch test 1, 2 weeks after DPC sensitization. Treatment noted: therapeutic diphenylcyclopropenone sensitization with weekly scalp DPC. The input for sequencing was whole blood, taken in connection with sensitization to the hapten diphenylcyclopropenone (DPC). These receptors originate from a woman between 18 and 29 years old with alopecia areata. Some clones in this sample may be carry-over from other donors' samples.

CDR3 nucleotide sequence: TGTGCCAGCAGTGAAGCGCTTCTTTTTGCGAGTAGGACTGAAGCTTTCTTT. Protein sequence: CASSEALLFASRTEAFF. V and J are TRBV6-1 and TRBJ1-1; D is ambiguous. There are 17 residues in the CDR3. With 0 bases removed from V and 5 bases from J, the gap between germline ends came to 19 bases. From germline, CDR1 is MNHNS and CDR2 SASEGT.

This clonotype was observed at least ten times. The rearrangement joins TRBV6-5 to TRBJ2-7; possible D gene TRBD1, 5 bases. The V end lost 0 bases, the J end lost 3 bases, and 21 bases lay between the germline ends. Germline-derived CDR1 and CDR2 are MNHEY and SVGAGI. This CDR3 has 18 residues. The CDR3 loop is CASSYSTRALGRVYEQYF. The CDR3 coding sequence is TGTGCCAGCAGTTACTCTACTCGCGCGTTGGGCAGGGTCTACGAGCAGTACTTC.

This clonotype has ten or more counts. The J gene is TRBJ2-5, the V gene TRBV27; D remains ambiguous. This CDR3 region has 17 residues. Germline CDR1 is MNHEY and CDR2 is SMNVEV (reference sequence). The V end was cut by 3 bases, the J end by 1 base, with 18 bases between. The CDR3 is CASSLGMDGLFQETQYF. CDR3 nucleotide sequence: TGTGCCAGCAGTTTGGGAATGGACGGGCTATTCCAAGAGACCCAGTACTTC.

This clonotype was counted a few times. This rearrangement joins TRBV14 to TRBJ2-5; possibly TRBD2 for D (5 bases). CDR1 is SGHDN and CDR2 is FVKESK in the germline V gene. The CDR3 consists of 14 residues. V dropped 5 bases and J dropped 1 base, with 11 bases sitting between them. Here the CDR3 reads CASSGNSGQETQYF. The CDR3 DNA follows: TGTGCCAGCAGCGGGAACAGCGGCCAAGAGACCCAGTACTTC. The whole variable domain, filled in from reference TRBV14 and TRBJ2-5, reads EAGVTQFPSHSVIEKGQTVTLRCDPISGHDNLYWYRRVMGKEIKFLLHFVKESKQDESGMPNNRFLAERTGGTYSTLKVQPAELEDSGVYFCASSGNSGQETQYFGPGTRLLVL.

This clonotype was observed at least ten times. The V call is TRBV12-3 or TRBV12-4, the J call TRBJ2-7; possible D gene TRBD1, 5 bases. The CDR3 is 14 residues long. Trimming left V 6 bases short and J 7 bases short, with 19 bases between. The CDR3 nucleotides are TGTGCCAGCAGCCTTTTAGGGGCCCCCTGGGAGCAGTACTTC. Translation gives CASSLLGAPWEQYF.

This clonotype has only a few counts. The V gene is TRBV5-1, the J gene TRBJ2-5, with D tentatively TRBD2 (6 bases). The CDR3 is made up of 13 amino acids. In germline, CDR1 is SGHRS, CDR2 YFSETQ. V lost 2 bases and J 4 bases, leaving 9 bases between the germline ends. CDR3 sequence reads: CASSFASAETQYF. The CDR3, as DNA: TGCGCCAGCAGCTTCGCTAGCGCAGAGACCCAGTACTTC.

A few counts support this clonotype. The chain links TRBV4-1 to TRBJ1-1; D might be TRBD1 (6 bases). The CDR3 is 15 amino acids. Germline CDR1 MGHRA, CDR2 YSYEKL. V was pared by 1 base and J by 1 base, with 10 bases between. The CDR3, as DNA: TGCGCCAGCAGCCAAGGGGCGGGGGCGAACACTGAAGCTTTCTTT. Residues: CASSQGAGANTEAFF.

This clonotype was counted only a few times. This chain connects TRBV9 to TRBJ1-6; TRBD1 aligns across 7 bases. V was pared by 0 bases and J by 6 bases, with 3 bases of the junction left unmatched. The CDR3 totals 15 residues. Germline CDR1 is SGDLS and CDR2 is YYNGEE. CDR3 protein: CASSVEGTANSPLHF. The CDR3, as DNA: TGTGCCAGCAGCGTAGAAGGGACAGCTAATTCACCCCTCCACTTT.

This chain joins TRBV14 and TRBJ2-7; D could derive from TRBD1 or TRBD2 (5 bases each). Trimming cost V 2 bases and J 5 bases, with 7 bases left between them. Germline V CDR1 and CDR2: SGHDN, FVKESK. This CDR3 has 12 amino acids. DNA of the CDR3: TGTGCCAGCAGCCAACAGGGACACGAGCAGTACTTC. The encoded protein is CASSQQGHEQYF.

In its sample, this clonotype was seen many times. V and J are TRBV14 and TRBJ2-7, with unresolved D. Trimming pared 0 bases from V and 6 bases from J, leaving 15 bases between. The CDR3 is 15 amino acids. Germline lookup yields CDR1 SGHDN and CDR2 FVKESK. The CDR3 region is CASSQDSRIGSEQYF. The CDR3 DNA sequence: TGTGCCAGCAGCCAAGATTCCAGGATCGGTTCCGAGCAGTACTTC.

This clonotype was observed at least ten times. The chain couples TRBV12-3 or TRBV12-4 to TRBJ1-4; 10 nucleotides line up with TRBD1. CDR3 length equals 16 residues. V trimming: 5 bases; J trimming: 3 bases; junction bases outside the gene matches: 6. The CDR3 region is CASSPTGGIANEKLFF. The CDR3 DNA sequence: TGTGCCAGCAGTCCGACAGGGGGCATTGCTAATGAAAAACTGTTTTTT.

CDR3 sequence: CASSFSGGGFHEQYF. In DNA, the CDR3 is TGTGCCAGCAGCTTTAGCGGGGGGGGCTTTCACGAGCAGTACTTC. This rearrangement joins TRBV7-2 to TRBJ2-7; TRBD2 matches at 11 bases. CDR3 length: 15 amino acids. The trim removed 3 bases at V and 5 bases at J, leaving 6 bases unmatched. Per germline, CDR1 SGHTA and CDR2 FQGNSA.

This clonotype was detected only a few times. The CDR3 loop is CASSSGLGQKPQHF. The CDR3 DNA reads TGTGCCAGCAGCTCTGGACTGGGCCAAAAGCCCCAGCATTTT. The rearrangement uses TRBV6-2 or TRBV6-3 and TRBJ1-5, with no clear D. This CDR3 spans 14 amino acids. Trimming pared 6 bases from V and 8 bases from J, leaving 17 bases between. Per the germline V gene, CDR1 is MNHEY and CDR2 is SVGEGT.

This clonotype occurred many times. V and J are TRBV12-3 or TRBV12-4 and TRBJ1-1, with 7 bases fitting TRBD1. CDR3 length: 14 residues. Unmatched junction bases numbered 7, after V lost 5 bases and J lost 4 bases. The CDR3 coding sequence is TGTGCCAGCAGTCCGGGACAGATACTCACTGAAGCTTTCTTT. Its translation is CASSPGQILTEAFF.

There are many counts of this clonotype. The rearrangement uses TRBV12-3 or TRBV12-4 and TRBJ1-1; D ambiguous. CDR3 size: 13 residues. The V end lost 5 bases, the J end lost 0 bases, and 7 bases lay between the germline ends. CDR3 in DNA: TGTGCCAGCAGTATAGTCCTGAACACTGAAGCTTTCTTT. Translated, it gives CASSIVLNTEAFF.

At least ten counts were recorded for this clonotype. The gene calls are TRBV27 and TRBJ1-5; D gene ambiguous. CDR3 length: 15 amino acids. Germline CDR1 MNHEY, CDR2 SMNVEV (reference sequence). The V end was cut by 3 bases, the J end by 1 base, with 10 bases between. CDR3 residues: CASSFRRESNQPQHF. CDR3 DNA: TGTGCCAGCAGTTTTAGGAGGGAGAGCAATCAGCCCCAGCATTTT.

This clonotype was counted at least ten times. J is TRBJ1-1 and V is TRBV4-3; 7 bases map to TRBD1. The germline V gene encodes CDR1 LGHNA and CDR2 YSLEER. This CDR3 has 14 amino acids. Trimming at V came to 4 bases and at J to 1 base, leaving 3 bases not matched to a gene. Written as DNA, the CDR3 is TGCGCCAGCAGCCTGGACAGGTCGAACACTGAAGCTTTCTTT. This encodes CASSLDRSNTEAFF.

The chain couples TRBV29-1 to TRBJ2-7; TRBD2 matches at 9 bases. This CDR3 has 15 residues. V trimming: 6 bases; J trimming: 0 bases; junction bases outside the gene matches: 9. Germline CDR1 SQVTM, CDR2 ANQGSEA. The CDR3 loop reads CSVAIAGVSSYEQYF. The CDR3 region has the DNA TGCAGCGTGGCTATAGCGGGGGTGAGCTCCTACGAGCAGTACTTC.

A few counts support this clonotype. CDR3 amino acids: CASSYHRGGQGAFF. Here the CDR3 DNA reads TGTGCCAGCAGTTACCACCGGGGAGGACAAGGGGCTTTCTTT. The chain employs TRBV6-5 and TRBJ1-1, with a weak D call TRBD1 (5 bases). The CDR3 totals 14 residues. V was shortened by 2 bases and J by 11 bases, with 18 bases between the two germline ends. Germline values: CDR1 MNHEY, CDR2 SVGAGI.

The gene calls are TRBV5-5 and TRBJ2-5, with D tentatively TRBD2 (5 bases). The CDR3 contains 18 residues. V shed 0 bases and J shed 1 base, with 19 bases lying between them. Germline lookup yields CDR1 SGHKS and CDR2 YYEKEE (reference sequence). The CDR3 sequence: CASSLGGRSLSPQETQYF. In DNA, the CDR3 is TGTGCCAGCAGCTTGGGAGGGCGAAGCCTTTCGCCCCAAGAGACCCAGTACTTC.

This clonotype was seen repeatedly, ten times or more. The chain is built from TRBV11-2 and TRBJ1-4; 9 positions agree with TRBD1. This CDR3 region has 15 residues. The trim removed 1 base at V and 8 bases at J, leaving 5 bases unmatched. Germline V lookup: CDR1 SGHAT, CDR2 FQNNGV. The CDR3 DNA sequence: TGTGCCAGCAGCTTAGCGGGACAGGGTTGGGAAAAACTGTTTTTT. Amino acid sequence: CASSLAGQGWEKLFF.

In this sample, this clonotype turned up a few times. The gene calls are TRBV4-2 and TRBJ2-6; TRBD2 is a possible D gene (6 bases). Looked up from germline, CDR1 is LGHNA and CDR2 is YNFKEQ. This CDR3 is built from 16 residues. V was shortened by 0 bases and J by 4 bases, with 10 bases between the two germline ends. The CDR3 loop reads CASSQDGGRGANVLTF. CDR3 coding DNA: TGTGCCAGCAGCCAAGATGGAGGGCGAGGGGCCAACGTCCTGACTTTC.